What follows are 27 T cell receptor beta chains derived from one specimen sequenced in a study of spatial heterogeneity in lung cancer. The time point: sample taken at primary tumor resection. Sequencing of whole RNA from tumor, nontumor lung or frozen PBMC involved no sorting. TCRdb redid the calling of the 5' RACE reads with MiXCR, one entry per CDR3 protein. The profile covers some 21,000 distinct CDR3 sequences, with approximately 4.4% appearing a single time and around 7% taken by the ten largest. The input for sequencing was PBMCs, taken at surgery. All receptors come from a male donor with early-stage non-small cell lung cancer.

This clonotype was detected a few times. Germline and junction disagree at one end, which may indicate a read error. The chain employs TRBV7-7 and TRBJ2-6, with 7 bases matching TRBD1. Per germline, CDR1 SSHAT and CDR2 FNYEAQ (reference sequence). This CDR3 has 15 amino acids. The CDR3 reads CASSLQGAGANVLTF. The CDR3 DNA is TGTGCTAGCAGCCTTCAGGGGGCTGGGGCCAACGTCCTGACTTTC.

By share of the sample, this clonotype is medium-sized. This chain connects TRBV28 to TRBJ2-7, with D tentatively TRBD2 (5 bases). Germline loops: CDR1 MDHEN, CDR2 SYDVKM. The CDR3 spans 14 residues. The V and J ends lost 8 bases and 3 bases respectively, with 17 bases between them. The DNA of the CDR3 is TGTGCCAGCCAACGCCTACTCGGGAACTACGAGCAGTACTTC. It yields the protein CASQRLLGNYEQYF.

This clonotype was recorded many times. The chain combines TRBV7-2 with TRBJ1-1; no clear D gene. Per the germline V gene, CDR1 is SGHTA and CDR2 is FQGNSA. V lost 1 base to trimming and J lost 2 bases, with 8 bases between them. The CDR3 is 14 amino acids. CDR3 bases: TGTGCCAGCAGCTTAGTAGGATCAAACACTGAAGCTTTCTTT. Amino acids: CASSLVGSNTEAFF. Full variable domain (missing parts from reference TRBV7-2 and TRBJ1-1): GAGVSQSPSNKVTEKGKDVELRCDPISGHTALYWYRQSLGQGLEFLIYFQGNSAPDKSGLPSDRFSAERTGGSVSTLTIQRTQQEDSAVYLCASSLVGSNTEAFFGQGTRLTVV.

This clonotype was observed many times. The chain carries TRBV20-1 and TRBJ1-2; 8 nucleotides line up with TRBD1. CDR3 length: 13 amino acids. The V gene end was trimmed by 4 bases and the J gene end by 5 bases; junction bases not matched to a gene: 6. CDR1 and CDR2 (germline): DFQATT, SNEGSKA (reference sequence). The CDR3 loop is CSATSGQAYGYTF. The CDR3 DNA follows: TGCAGTGCTACTTCGGGACAGGCATATGGCTACACCTTC.

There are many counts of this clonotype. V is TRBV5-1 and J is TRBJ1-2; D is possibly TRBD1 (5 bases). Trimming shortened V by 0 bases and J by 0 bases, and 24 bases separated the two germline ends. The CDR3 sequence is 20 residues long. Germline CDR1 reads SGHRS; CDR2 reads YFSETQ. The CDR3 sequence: CASSLEGRIGASPSNYGYTF. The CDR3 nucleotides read TGCGCCAGCAGCTTGGAGGGACGAATAGGGGCGAGCCCCTCTAACTATGGCTACACCTTC. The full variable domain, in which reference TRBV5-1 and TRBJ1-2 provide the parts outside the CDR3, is KAGVTQTPRYLIKTRGQQVTLSCSPISGHRSVSWYQQTPGQGLQFLFEYFSETQRNKGNFPGRFSGRQFSNSRSEMNVSTLELGDSALYLCASSLEGRIGASPSNYGYTFGSGTRLTVV.

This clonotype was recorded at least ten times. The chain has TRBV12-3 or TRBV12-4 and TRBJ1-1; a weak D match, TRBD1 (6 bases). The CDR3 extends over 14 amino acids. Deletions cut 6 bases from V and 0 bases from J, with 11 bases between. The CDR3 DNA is TGTGCCAGCAGGCACGGACAGCTGAACACTGAAGCTTTCTTT. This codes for CASRHGQLNTEAFF.

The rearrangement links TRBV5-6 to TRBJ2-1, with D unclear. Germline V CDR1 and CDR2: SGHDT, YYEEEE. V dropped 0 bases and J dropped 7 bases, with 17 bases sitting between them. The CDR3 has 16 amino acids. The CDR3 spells CASSLASNSFGNEQFF. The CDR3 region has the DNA TGTGCCAGCAGCTTGGCCTCCAATTCCTTTGGGAATGAGCAGTTCTTC.

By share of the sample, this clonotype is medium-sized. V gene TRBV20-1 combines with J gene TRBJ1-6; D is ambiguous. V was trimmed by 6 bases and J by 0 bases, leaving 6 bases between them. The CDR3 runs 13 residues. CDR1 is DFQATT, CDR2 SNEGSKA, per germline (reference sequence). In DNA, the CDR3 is TGCAGTGCCCGTTTCTCCTATAATTCACCCCTCCACTTT. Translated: CSARFSYNSPLHF.

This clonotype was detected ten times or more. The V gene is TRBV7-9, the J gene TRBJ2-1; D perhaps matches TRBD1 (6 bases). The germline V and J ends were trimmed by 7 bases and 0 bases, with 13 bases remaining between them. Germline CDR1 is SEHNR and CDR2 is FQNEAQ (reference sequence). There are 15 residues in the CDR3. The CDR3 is CASTSQGYSYNEQFF. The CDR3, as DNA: TGTGCCAGCACCTCTCAGGGGTACTCCTACAATGAGCAGTTCTTC.

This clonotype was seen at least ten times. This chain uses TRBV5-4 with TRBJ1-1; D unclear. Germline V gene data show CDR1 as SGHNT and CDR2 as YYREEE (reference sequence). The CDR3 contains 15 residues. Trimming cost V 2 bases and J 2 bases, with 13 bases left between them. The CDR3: CASSFFGELNTEAFF. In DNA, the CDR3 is TGTGCCAGCAGCTTTTTTGGGGAACTAAACACTGAAGCTTTCTTT.

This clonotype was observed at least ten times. The CDR3 DNA reads as TGTGCCAGCAGTTTTCTGCAGGGGGCGCGGGGCACAGATACGCAGTATTTT. Amino acid sequence: CASSFLQGARGTDTQYF. The V and J genes are TRBV28 and TRBJ2-3; 8 nucleotides match TRBD1. This CDR3 region has 17 residues. Germline V gives CDR1 MDHEN, CDR2 SYDVKM. V was clipped by 3 bases and J by 1 base; unmatched bases: 9. Full variable domain (rest looked up from reference TRBV28 and TRBJ2-3): DVKVTQSSRYLVKRTGEKVFLECVQDMDHENMFWYRQDPGLGLRLIYFSYDVKMKEKGDIPEGYSVSREKKERFSLILESASTNQTSMYLCASSFLQGARGTDTQYFGPGTRLTVL.

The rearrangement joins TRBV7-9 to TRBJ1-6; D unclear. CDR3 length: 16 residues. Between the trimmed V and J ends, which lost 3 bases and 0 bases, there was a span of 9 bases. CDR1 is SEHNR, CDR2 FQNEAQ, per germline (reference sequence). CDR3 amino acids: CASSLRESSYNSPLHF. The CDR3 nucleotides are TGTGCCAGCAGCTTGCGGGAGTCCTCCTATAATTCACCCCTCCACTTT.

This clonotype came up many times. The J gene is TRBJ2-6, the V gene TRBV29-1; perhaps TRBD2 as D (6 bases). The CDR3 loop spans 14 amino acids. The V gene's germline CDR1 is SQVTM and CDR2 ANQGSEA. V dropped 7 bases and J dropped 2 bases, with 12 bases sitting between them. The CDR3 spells CSAGGRAGANVLTF. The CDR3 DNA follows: TGCAGCGCCGGGGGAAGGGCTGGGGCCAACGTCCTGACTTTC.

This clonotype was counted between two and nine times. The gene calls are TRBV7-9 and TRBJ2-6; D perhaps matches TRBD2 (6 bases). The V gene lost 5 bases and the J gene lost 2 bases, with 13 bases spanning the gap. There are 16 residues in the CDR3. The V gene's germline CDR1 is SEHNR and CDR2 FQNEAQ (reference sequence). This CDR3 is CASSTSGRPGANVLTF. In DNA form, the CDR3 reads TGTGCCAGCAGCACGTCCGGGAGACCTGGGGCCAACGTCCTGACTTTC. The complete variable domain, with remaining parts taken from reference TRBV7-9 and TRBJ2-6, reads DTGVSQNPRHKITKRGQNVTFRCDPISEHNRLYWYRQTLGQGPEFLTYFQNEAQLEKSRLLSDRFSAERPKGSFSTLEIQRTEQGDSAMYLCASSTSGRPGANVLTFGAGSRLTVL.

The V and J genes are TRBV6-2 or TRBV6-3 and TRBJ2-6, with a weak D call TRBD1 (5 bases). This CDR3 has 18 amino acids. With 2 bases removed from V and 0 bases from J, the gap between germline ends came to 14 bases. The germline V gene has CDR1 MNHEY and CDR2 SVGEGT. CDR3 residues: CASSYILTDRSGANVLTF. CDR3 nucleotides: TGTGCCAGCAGTTACATATTGACAGACCGCTCTGGGGCCAACGTCCTGACTTTC.

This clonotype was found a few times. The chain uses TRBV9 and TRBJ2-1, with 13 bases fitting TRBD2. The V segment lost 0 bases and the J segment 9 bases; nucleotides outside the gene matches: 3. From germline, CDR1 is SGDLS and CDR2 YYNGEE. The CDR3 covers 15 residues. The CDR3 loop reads CASSVGGLAGLEQFF. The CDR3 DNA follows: TGTGCCAGCAGCGTAGGGGGACTAGCGGGACTTGAGCAGTTCTTC.

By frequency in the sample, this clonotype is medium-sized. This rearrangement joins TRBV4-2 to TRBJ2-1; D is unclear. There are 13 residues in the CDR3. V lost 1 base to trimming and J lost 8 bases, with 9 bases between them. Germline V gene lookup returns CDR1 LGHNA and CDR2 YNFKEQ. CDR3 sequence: CASSQGLGDEQFF. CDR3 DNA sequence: TGTGCCAGCAGCCAAGGGCTCGGCGATGAGCAGTTCTTC.

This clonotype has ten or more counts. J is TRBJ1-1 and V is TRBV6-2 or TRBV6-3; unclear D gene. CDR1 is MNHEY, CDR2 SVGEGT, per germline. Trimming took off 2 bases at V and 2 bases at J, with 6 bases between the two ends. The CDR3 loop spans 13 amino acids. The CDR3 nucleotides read TGTGCCAGCAGTTACGGGCCCAACACTGAAGCTTTCTTT. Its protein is CASSYGPNTEAFF.

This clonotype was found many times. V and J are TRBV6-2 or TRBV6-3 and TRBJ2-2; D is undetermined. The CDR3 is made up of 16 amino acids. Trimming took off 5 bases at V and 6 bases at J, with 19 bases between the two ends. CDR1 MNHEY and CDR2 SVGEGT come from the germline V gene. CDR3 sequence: CASSRKDVRVAGELFF. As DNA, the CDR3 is TGTGCCAGCAGTAGGAAGGACGTTCGTGTGGCCGGGGAGCTGTTTTTT.

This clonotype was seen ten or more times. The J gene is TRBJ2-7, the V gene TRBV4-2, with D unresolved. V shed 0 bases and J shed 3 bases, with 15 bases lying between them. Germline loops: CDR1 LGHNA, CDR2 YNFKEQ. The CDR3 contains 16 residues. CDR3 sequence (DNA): TGTGCCAGCAGCCAAGATAGCACTTCGGCCGTCTACGAGCAGTACTTC. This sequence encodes CASSQDSTSAVYEQYF.

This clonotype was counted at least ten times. The CDR3 sequence is CSARRTGATYEQYF. CDR3 in DNA: TGCAGTGCTAGAAGGACAGGGGCGACCTACGAGCAGTACTTC. This chain links TRBV20-1 with TRBJ2-7, with 9 bases matching TRBD1. Germline loops: CDR1 DFQATT, CDR2 SNEGSKA (reference sequence). J was trimmed by 2 bases and V by 2 bases; bases with no gene match: 4. The CDR3 covers 14 residues.

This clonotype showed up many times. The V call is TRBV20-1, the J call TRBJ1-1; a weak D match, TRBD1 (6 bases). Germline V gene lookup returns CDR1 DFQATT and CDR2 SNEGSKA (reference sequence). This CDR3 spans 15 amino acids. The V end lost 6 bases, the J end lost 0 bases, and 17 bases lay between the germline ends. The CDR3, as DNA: TGCAGTGCCCTGCTACCGGGGACACTGAACACTGAAGCTTTCTTT. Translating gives CSALLPGTLNTEAFF.

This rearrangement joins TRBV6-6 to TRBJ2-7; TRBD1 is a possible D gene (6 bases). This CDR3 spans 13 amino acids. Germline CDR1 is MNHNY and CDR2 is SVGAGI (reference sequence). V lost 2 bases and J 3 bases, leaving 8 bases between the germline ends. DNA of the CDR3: TGTGCCAGCAGTTACACAGGGATCTACGAGCAGTACTTC. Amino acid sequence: CASSYTGIYEQYF.

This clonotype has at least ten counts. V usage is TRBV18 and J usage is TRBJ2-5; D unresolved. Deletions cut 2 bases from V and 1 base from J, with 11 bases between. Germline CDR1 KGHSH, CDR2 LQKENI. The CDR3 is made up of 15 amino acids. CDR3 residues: CASSPFPGVQETQYF. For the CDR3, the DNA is TGTGCCAGCTCACCATTCCCAGGAGTCCAAGAGACCCAGTACTTC.

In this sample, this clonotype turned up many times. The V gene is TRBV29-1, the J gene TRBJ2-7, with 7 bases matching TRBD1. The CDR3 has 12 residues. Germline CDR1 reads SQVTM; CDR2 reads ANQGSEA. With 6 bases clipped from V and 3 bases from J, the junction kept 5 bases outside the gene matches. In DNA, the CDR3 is TGCAGCGTACAGGGGCTACACTACGAGCAGTACTTC. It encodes CSVQGLHYEQYF.

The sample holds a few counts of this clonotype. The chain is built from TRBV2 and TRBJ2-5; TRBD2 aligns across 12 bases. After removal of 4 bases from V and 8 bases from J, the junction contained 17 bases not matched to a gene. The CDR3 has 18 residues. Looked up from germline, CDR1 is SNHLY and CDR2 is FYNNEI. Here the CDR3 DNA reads TGTGCCAGCAGTGCTTATAGGACTAGCGGGACCGGTAAAGGAACCCAGTACTTC. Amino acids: CASSAYRTSGTGKGTQYF.

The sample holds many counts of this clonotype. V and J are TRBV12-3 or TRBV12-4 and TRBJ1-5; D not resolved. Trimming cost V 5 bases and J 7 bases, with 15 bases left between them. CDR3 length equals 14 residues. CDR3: CASSLAPAGQPQHF. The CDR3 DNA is TGTGCCAGCAGTCTGGCCCCGGCAGGCCAGCCCCAGCATTTT.